The 15 T cell receptor beta chains in this list originate from one sample, sequenced in a study of T-cell reconstitution after alpha-beta-depleted transplantation in children. Unique molecular identifiers were used in preparing the TCRbeta library. TCRdb recomputed calls from the PCR reads with MiXCR, one row per CDR3 protein. The sample has roughly 200,000 distinct CDR3 sequences, around 7% seen once. Sample: PBMCs, taken before TCRalphabeta/CD19-depleted stem cell transplant. The source of these receptors is a boy aged 2-15 years with acute lymphoblastic leukemia, due to receive a stem cell transplant.

This clonotype was picked up many times. This chain joins TRBV20-1 and TRBJ2-1; 7 nucleotides agree with TRBD2. The CDR3 totals 14 residues. Losses at the gene ends were 3 bases for V and 7 bases for J; bases not matched to a gene: 9. CDR1 DFQATT and CDR2 SNEGSKA come from the germline V gene (reference sequence). CDR3 sequence reads: CSASTTSAENEQFF. CDR3 nucleotides: TGCAGTGCTAGTACAACTAGCGCAGAGAATGAGCAGTTCTTC.

This clonotype has only a few counts. The rearrangement joins TRBV2 to TRBJ2-2; 8 bases align to TRBD1. CDR1 SNHLY and CDR2 FYNNEI come from the germline V gene. J gave up 2 bases and V 2 bases, and 4 bases lay outside the gene matches. The CDR3 sequence is 16 residues long. The CDR3 bases are TGTGCCAGCAGTGAACCCAGGGGGCTAAACACCGGGGAGCTGTTTTTT. It encodes CASSEPRGLNTGELFF.

This clonotype was counted many times. The genes are TRBV2 and TRBJ2-7; D might be TRBD1 or TRBD2, each matching 6 bases. V lost 5 bases and J 4 bases, leaving 15 bases between the germline ends. The germline V gene has CDR1 SNHLY and CDR2 FYNNEI. This CDR3 is 14 amino acids long. CDR3 sequence: CASSSTGTAYEQYF. The CDR3, as DNA: TGTGCCAGCAGTTCTACAGGGACTGCTTACGAGCAGTACTTC.

Ten or more counts support this clonotype. The chain is built from TRBV29-1 and TRBJ2-5; D perhaps matches TRBD2 (6 bases). The V gene lost 8 bases and the J gene lost 0 bases, with 10 bases spanning the gap. This CDR3 is built from 12 residues. Germline CDR1 SQVTM, CDR2 ANQGSEA. The CDR3 nucleotides read TGCAGCCTCCGGGACTACCAAGAGACCCAGTACTTC. Residues: CSLRDYQETQYF.

The chain uses TRBV6-1 and TRBJ1-1; D is undetermined. V was trimmed by 1 base and J by 7 bases, leaving 10 bases between them. CDR1 is MNHNS and CDR2 is SASEGT in the germline V gene. The CDR3 is 13 residues long. The CDR3 nucleotides read TGTGCCAGCAGTGAAGTGGCAGACCTTGAAGCTTTCTTT. This translates into CASSEVADLEAFF.

This clonotype has ten or more counts. The genes are TRBV5-6 and TRBJ1-1; D not resolved. This CDR3 is built from 12 residues. Trimming removed 1 base at V and 8 bases at J, with 9 bases between. CDR1 and CDR2 (germline): SGHDT, YYEEEE. The CDR3 coding sequence is TGTGCCAGCAGCTTGCAACCATGGGAAGCTTTCTTT. Its translation is CASSLQPWEAFF.

In its sample, this clonotype was seen a few times. The CDR3 loop reads CASSLLQGYEQYF. In nucleotides, the CDR3 is TGTGCCAGCAGTCTACTCCAGGGCTACGAGCAGTACTTC. The chain uses TRBV27 and TRBJ2-7, with TRBD1 as a possible D gene (5 bases). The CDR3 has 13 residues. CDR1 and CDR2 (germline): MNHEY, SMNVEV (reference sequence). V lost 5 bases, J lost 3 bases, and 11 bases lay in between.

This clonotype appeared many times. The chain combines TRBV29-1 with TRBJ1-3; D gene uncertain. Deletions cut 4 bases from V and 7 bases from J, with 8 bases between. Per the germline V gene, CDR1 is SQVTM and CDR2 is ANQGSEA. This CDR3 region has 11 residues. DNA for the CDR3: TGCAGCGTTGCCCTGGGTAACACCATATATTTT. Its protein is CSVALGNTIYF.

This clonotype was seen at least ten times. The chain links TRBV27 to TRBJ2-1, with 10 bases matching TRBD2. Germline CDR1 and CDR2: MNHEY and SMNVEV (reference sequence). This CDR3 region has 19 residues. Losses at the gene ends were 2 bases for V and 2 bases for J; bases not matched to a gene: 12. This chain's CDR3 is CASSLVKRSLAGAYNEQFF. The CDR3 DNA follows: TGTGCCAGCAGTTTAGTAAAGAGGAGCCTAGCGGGAGCCTACAATGAGCAGTTCTTC.

The chain uses TRBV11-2 and TRBJ2-3; no reliable D call. There are 17 residues in the CDR3. V lost 5 bases, J lost 4 bases, and 22 bases lay in between. Per germline, CDR1 SGHAT and CDR2 FQNNGV. CDR3 loop: CASSPPSRPTEADTQYF. The DNA of the CDR3 is TGTGCCAGCAGCCCCCCCTCTAGACCCACTGAGGCAGATACGCAGTATTTT.

V usage is TRBV28 and J usage is TRBJ1-2; D is unclear. Deletions cut 2 bases from V and 0 bases from J, with 7 bases between. The CDR3 totals 14 residues. In germline, CDR1 is MDHEN, CDR2 SYDVKM. The CDR3 DNA follows: TGTGCCAGCAGTTTAATTCGGGCTAACTATGGCTACACCTTC. This codes for CASSLIRANYGYTF.

This rearrangement joins TRBV7-9 to TRBJ2-7; D is perhaps TRBD1 or TRBD2 (5 bases each). Germline-derived CDR1 and CDR2 are SEHNR and FQNEAQ (reference sequence). The CDR3 loop spans 14 amino acids. Trimming took off 4 bases at V and 4 bases at J, with 14 bases between the two ends. Written as DNA, the CDR3 is TGTGCCAGCAGCTATAGTGGGGGAGAATACGAGCAGTACTTC. Its protein product is CASSYSGGEYEQYF.

This clonotype has ten or more counts. The V gene is TRBV7-9, the J gene TRBJ2-1; 11 bases are shared with TRBD1. Trimming took 2 bases from V and 14 from J; bases not matched to a gene: 8. Germline V gene lookup returns CDR1 SEHNR and CDR2 FQNEAQ (reference sequence). The CDR3 consists of 14 residues. CDR3 loop: CASSLFLGQGDEFF. Here the CDR3 DNA reads TGTGCCAGCAGCTTATTCTTGGGACAGGGGGACGAGTTCTTC.

This clonotype was counted at least ten times. The CDR3 DNA reads as TGTGCCACCAGCAGAGGACAGGGGGCTGATCTAGGCGCTTTCTTT. Protein product: CATSRGQGADLGAFF. The chain has TRBV15 and TRBJ1-1, with 10 nucleotides matching TRBD1. Trimming at V came to 1 base and at J to 11 bases, leaving 10 bases not matched to a gene. This CDR3 spans 15 amino acids. CDR1 is LNHNV, CDR2 YYDKDF, per germline (reference sequence).

The chain employs TRBV4-2 and TRBJ1-1; 7 bases agree with TRBD1. The length of the CDR3 is 15 residues. Germline trimming cut 3 bases from V and 5 bases from J; bases unmatched to any gene: 9. Germline CDR1 reads LGHNA; CDR2 reads YNFKEQ. CDR3 nucleotides: TGTGCCAGCAGCCAGGAAAGACAGGGTCTGACTGAAGCTTTCTTT. Translated, it gives CASSQERQGLTEAFF.